The 14 T cell receptor beta chains in this list originate from one sample, sequenced in a study of blood T cell repertoires in COVID-19. TCRdb's table, derived via immunoSEQ multiplex PCR, lists solely in-frame clones and lacks some. The sample has about 280,000 clones, approximately 90% seen once. The sample comprised PBMCs or T cells enriched from blood (not recorded which). The receptor source for this set is a man aged 40-49 years who had been exposed to COVID-19.

The rearrangement links TRBV10-1 to TRBJ1-5, with 7 bases lining up with TRBD1. Trimming at V came to 3 bases and at J to 5 bases, leaving 7 bases not matched to a gene. Germline V gives CDR1 WNHNN, CDR2 SYGVQD (reference sequence). This CDR3 is 15 amino acids long. CDR3 residues: CASSEKTGFDQPQHF. CDR3 nucleotide sequence: TGCGCCAGCAGTGAAAAGACAGGGTTTGATCAGCCCCAGCATTTT.

The chain combines TRBV3-1 (or the pseudogene TRBV3-2) with TRBJ2-5; 11 nucleotides line up with TRBD2. The CDR3 is 17 residues long. V dropped 0 bases and J dropped 0; count of bases not matched to a gene: 3. The germline CDR1 and CDR2 sequences are LGHDT and YNNKEL (reference sequence). The DNA for the CDR3 is TGTGCCAGCAGCCAAGAACTAGCGGGAGCGAACCAAGAGACCCAGTACTTC. This gives the protein CASSQELAGANQETQYF.

This chain joins TRBV2 and TRBJ1-4; D is possibly TRBD1 (6 bases). This CDR3 spans 14 amino acids. Per germline, CDR1 SNHLY and CDR2 FYNNEI. Trimming removed 6 bases from V and 0 bases from J, with 8 bases in between. CDR3 region: CASRWTATNEKLFF. CDR3 DNA: TGTGCCAGCAGATGGACAGCAACTAATGAAAAACTGTTTTTT. The whole variable domain, remainder taken from reference TRBV2 and TRBJ1-4, is EPEVTQTPSHQVTQMGQEVILRCVPISNHLYFYWYRQILGQKVEFLVSFYNNEISEKSEIFDDQFSVERPDGSNFTLKIRSTKLEDSAMYFCASRWTATNEKLFFGSGTQLSVL.

This sequence joins TRBV18 and TRBJ1-1; the D is unclear. V gave up 3 bases and J gave up 1 base, with 12 bases separating them. Germline CDR1 KGHSH, CDR2 LQKENI. This CDR3 comprises 15 residues. In DNA form, the CDR3 reads TGTGCCAGCTCACCCGGGAGGCCGGCGAACACTGAAGCTTTCTTT. Translated: CASSPGRPANTEAFF.

This clone was detected ten times or more. This sample includes further DNA sequences coding for the same CDR3. The J gene is TRBJ2-2, the V gene TRBV5-1; weak D call: TRBD1 (6 bases). V was shortened by 3 bases and J by 5 bases, with 8 bases between the two germline ends. CDR1 is SGHRS, CDR2 YFSETQ, per germline. The length of the CDR3 is 13 residues. The CDR3, as DNA: TGCGCCAGCAGCTCACAGGGTACCGGGGAGCTGTTTTTT. The encoded protein is CASSSQGTGELFF.

The V gene is TRBV27, the J gene TRBJ2-1, with no clear D. V lost 3 bases and J 1 base, leaving 10 bases between the germline ends. CDR1 and CDR2 (germline): MNHEY, SMNVEV (reference sequence). The CDR3 has 15 amino acids. CDR3 region: CASSFGSFSYNEQFF. The DNA for the CDR3 is TGTGCCAGCAGTTTCGGGTCCTTTTCCTACAATGAGCAGTTCTTC.

The chain links TRBV6-5 to TRBJ1-2, with 7 bases identical to TRBD1. The CDR3 length is 15 residues. The germline CDR1 and CDR2 sequences are MNHEY and SVGAGI. With 0 bases clipped from V and 7 bases from J, the junction kept 8 bases outside the gene matches. The CDR3 protein is CASSYSTTGASGYTF. DNA for the CDR3: TGTGCCAGCAGTTACTCGACTACAGGGGCTAGTGGCTACACCTTC.

The chain is built from TRBV15 and TRBJ1-5; 7 bases match TRBD1. This CDR3 is built from 15 residues. Germline V gene lookup returns CDR1 LNHNV and CDR2 YYDKDF (reference sequence). The ends lost 2 bases at V and 4 bases at J; junction bases unmatched: 5. Written as DNA, the CDR3 is TGTGCCACCAGCAGATCCAGGGGGAGTAATCAGCCCCAGCATTTT. Translating it yields CATSRSRGSNQPQHF.

The V call is TRBV19, the J call TRBJ1-5; D is perhaps TRBD1 (6 bases). This CDR3 comprises 13 residues. The germline gives CDR1 LNHDA, CDR2 SQIVND (reference sequence). Trimming took off 7 bases at V and 6 bases at J, with 13 bases between the two ends. CDR3 amino acids: CASNQGWLQPQHF. In DNA form, the CDR3 reads TGTGCCAGTAATCAGGGGTGGCTTCAGCCCCAGCATTTT.

The V and J genes are TRBV12-5 and TRBJ1-2, with D hard to call. Trimming took 0 bases from V and 5 from J, leaving 7 bases between them. This CDR3 region has 13 residues. In germline, CDR1 is LGHNT, CDR2 FRNRAP. In DNA, the CDR3 is TGTGCTAGTGGTTTGGTAGCAGGTTATGGCTACACCTTC. This codes for CASGLVAGYGYTF.

This chain joins TRBV7-2 and TRBJ2-7, with D possibly matching TRBD1 (6 bases). Between the trimmed V and J ends, which lost 2 bases and 1 base, there was a span of 9 bases. The length of the CDR3 is 14 residues. Germline CDR1 SGHTA, CDR2 FQGNSA. For the CDR3, the DNA is TGTGCCAGCAGCTTACCTACAGGGTCCTACGAGCAGTACTTC. Its translation is CASSLPTGSYEQYF.

V and J are TRBV6-1 and TRBJ2-7; 7 nucleotides match TRBD2. V shed 4 bases, J shed 6 bases, and the junction held 9 bases outside the gene matches. The CDR3 totals 14 residues. The V gene's germline CDR1 is MNHNS and CDR2 SASEGT. Here the CDR3 DNA reads TGTGCCAGCAGTGCCAGAACTAGCGCGTCCGAGCAGTACTTC. Encoded protein: CASSARTSASEQYF.

This clone came up a few times. The chain carries TRBV28 and TRBJ2-7, with 7 bases identical to TRBD2. V dropped 6 bases and J dropped 4; count of bases not matched to a gene: 9. The CDR3 runs 14 residues. CDR1 and CDR2 from the germline V gene are MDHEN and SYDVKM. The CDR3 sequence is CASRSGGSLYEQYF. The CDR3 DNA reads TGTGCCAGCAGGTCTGGCGGGAGTCTATACGAGCAGTACTTC.

This chain connects TRBV4-3 to TRBJ2-3; TRBD2 matches at 9 bases. CDR1 and CDR2 (germline): LGHNA, YSLEER. This CDR3 contains 16 residues. After removal of 4 bases from V and 2 bases from J, the junction contained 7 bases not matched to a gene. DNA for the CDR3: TGCGCCAGCAGCCCCCGCCTAGCGGGGCCCACAGATACGCAGTATTTT. Its protein is CASSPRLAGPTDTQYF.